The clone carrying this T cell receptor beta chain was recorded only once. This sample was taken from a study of T cell changes during pregnancy in multiple sclerosis. Produced via immunoSEQ multiplex PCR; TCRdb's table is partial and in-frame only. The data show about 71,000 clones, with around 94% seen just once and roughly 1.2% held by the top ten. The germline V gene encodes CDR1 LNHDA and CDR2 SQIVND (reference sequence). The CDR3 spans 14 residues. J lost 6 bases, V lost 4 bases, and 7 bases had no gene match. The clonotype comes from a female donor with multiple sclerosis, enrolled in a pregnancy study. Sequencing used peripheral blood, obtained in the third trimester of pregnancy. The rearrangement links TRBV19 to TRBJ2-7; 9 positions agree with TRBD2. Here the CDR3 reads CASSTLALAGEQYF. The CDR3 DNA reads TGTGCCAGTAGTACCCTAGCACTAGCGGGCGAGCAGTACTTC.